The source of this T cell receptor beta chain is a study of cytomegalovirus exposure and HLA in healthy donors. Study-level points and caveats: Per a prior analysis, the majority of TCR beta V segments were productive roughly 87% or roughly 30% of the time. No immune exposure information besides CMV serostatus was available. Several top significant clusters appeared, in a later analysis, to be linked to common viral pathogens. Later analysis identified over 15,000 TCR beta sequences associated with HLA alleles, using a false discovery rate threshold of 0.05.

Worth noting for this clone: What it recognizes is unknown.

The CDR3 runs 16 residues. Trimming pared 6 bases from V and 0 bases from J, leaving 16 bases between. Germline V gives CDR1 SGHRS, CDR2 YFSETQ. The study ran its PCR with 60 Vbeta and 13 Jbeta primers. The method was immunoSEQ multiplex PCR; TCRdb's version includes in-frame clones alone and lacks a portion of them. The sample shows over 150,000 clones, about 77% of them seen only once. The chain employs TRBV5-1 and TRBJ1-5; possibly TRBD1 for D (6 bases). Sequencing input: PBMCs. This TCR was sampled from a woman aged 25 to 39 in good health and CMV-seronegative. CDR3 amino acids: CASTLGGSYSNQPQHF. The CDR3 bases are TGCGCCAGCACCCTAGGGGGTAGCTATAGCAATCAGCCCCAGCATTTT.